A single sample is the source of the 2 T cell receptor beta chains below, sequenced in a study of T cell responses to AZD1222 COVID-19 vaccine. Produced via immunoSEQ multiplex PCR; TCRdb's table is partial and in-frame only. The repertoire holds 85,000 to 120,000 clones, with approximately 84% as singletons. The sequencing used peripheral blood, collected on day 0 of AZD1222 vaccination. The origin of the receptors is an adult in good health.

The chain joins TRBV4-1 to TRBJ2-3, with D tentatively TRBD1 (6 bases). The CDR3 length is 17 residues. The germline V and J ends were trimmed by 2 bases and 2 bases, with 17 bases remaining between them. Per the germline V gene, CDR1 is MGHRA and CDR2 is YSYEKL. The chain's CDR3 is CASSQFWVVGATDTQYF. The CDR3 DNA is TGCGCCAGCAGCCAATTCTGGGTGGTGGGGGCCACAGATACGCAGTATTTT.

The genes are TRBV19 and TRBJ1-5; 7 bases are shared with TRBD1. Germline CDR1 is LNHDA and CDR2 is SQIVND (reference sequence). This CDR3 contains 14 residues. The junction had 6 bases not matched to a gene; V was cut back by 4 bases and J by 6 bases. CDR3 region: CASSRGGPGQPQHF. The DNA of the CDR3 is TGTGCCAGTAGTAGAGGGGGCCCGGGTCAGCCCCAGCATTTT.